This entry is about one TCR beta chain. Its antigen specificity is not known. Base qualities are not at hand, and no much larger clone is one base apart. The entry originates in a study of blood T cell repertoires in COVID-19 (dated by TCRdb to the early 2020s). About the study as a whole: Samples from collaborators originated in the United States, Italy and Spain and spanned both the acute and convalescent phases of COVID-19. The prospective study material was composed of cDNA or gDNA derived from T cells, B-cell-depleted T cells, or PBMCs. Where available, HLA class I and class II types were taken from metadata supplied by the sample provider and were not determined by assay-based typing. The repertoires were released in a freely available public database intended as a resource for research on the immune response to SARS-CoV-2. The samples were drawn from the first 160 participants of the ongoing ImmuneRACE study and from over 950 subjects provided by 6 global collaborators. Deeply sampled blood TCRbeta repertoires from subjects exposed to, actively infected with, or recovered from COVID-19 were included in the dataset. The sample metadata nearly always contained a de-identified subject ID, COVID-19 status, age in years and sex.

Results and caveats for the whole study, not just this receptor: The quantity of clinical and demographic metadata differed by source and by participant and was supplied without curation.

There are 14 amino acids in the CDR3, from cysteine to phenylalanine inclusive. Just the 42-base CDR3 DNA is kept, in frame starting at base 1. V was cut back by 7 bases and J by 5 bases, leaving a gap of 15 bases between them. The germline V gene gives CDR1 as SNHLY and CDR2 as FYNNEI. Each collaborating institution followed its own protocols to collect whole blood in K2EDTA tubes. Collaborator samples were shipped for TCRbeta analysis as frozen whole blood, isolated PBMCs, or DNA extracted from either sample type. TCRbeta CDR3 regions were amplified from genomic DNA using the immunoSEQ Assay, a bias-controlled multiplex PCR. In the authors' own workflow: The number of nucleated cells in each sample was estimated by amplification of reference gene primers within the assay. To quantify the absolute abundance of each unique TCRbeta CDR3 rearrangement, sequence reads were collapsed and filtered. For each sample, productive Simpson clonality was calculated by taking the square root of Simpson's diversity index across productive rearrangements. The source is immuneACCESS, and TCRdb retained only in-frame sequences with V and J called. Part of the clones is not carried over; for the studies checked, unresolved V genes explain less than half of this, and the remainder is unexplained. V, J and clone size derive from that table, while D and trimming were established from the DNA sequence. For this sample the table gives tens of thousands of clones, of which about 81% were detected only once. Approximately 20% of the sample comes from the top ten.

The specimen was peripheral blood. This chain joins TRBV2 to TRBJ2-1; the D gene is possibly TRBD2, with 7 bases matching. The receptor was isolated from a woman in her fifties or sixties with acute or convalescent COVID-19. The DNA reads TGTGCCAGCATTTCCGGGGGGCAGGACAATGAGCAGTTCTTC. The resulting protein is CASISGGQDNEQFF. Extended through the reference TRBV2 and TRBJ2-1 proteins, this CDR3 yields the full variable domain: EPEVTQTPSHQVTQMGQEVILRCVPISNHLYFYWYRQILGQKVEFLVSFYNNEISEKSEIFDDQFSVERPDGSNFTLKIRSTKLEDSAMYFCASISGGQDNEQFFGPGTRLTVL.